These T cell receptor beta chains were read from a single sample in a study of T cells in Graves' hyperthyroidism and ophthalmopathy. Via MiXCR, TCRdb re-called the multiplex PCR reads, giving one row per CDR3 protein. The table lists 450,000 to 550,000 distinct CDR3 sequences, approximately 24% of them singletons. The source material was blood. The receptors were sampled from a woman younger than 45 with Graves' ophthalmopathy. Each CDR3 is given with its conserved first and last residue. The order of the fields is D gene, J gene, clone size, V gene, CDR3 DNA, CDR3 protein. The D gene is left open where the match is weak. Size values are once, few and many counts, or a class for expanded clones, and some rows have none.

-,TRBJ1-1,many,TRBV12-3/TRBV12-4,TGTGCCAGCAGTCAGAAGGGGAGGGGGAGAGCTTTCTTT,CASSQKGRGRAFF
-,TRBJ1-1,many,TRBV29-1,TGCAGCGTTGTATATAGTGTGGGTACTGAAGCTTTCTTT,CSVVYSVGTEAFF
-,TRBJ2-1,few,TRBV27,TGTGCCAGCAGTATCCCCGGGACACCTTACAATGAGCAGTTCTTC,CASSIPGTPYNEQFF
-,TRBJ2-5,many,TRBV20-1,TGCAGTGCTAGTCGTGTTAGAGCCCAAGAGACCCAGTACTTC,CSASRVRAQETQYF
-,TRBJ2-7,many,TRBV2,TGTGCCAGCACCGTGGGTCCATCCTACGAGCAGTACTTC,CASTVGPSYEQYF
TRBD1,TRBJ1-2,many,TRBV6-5,TGTGCCAGCAGTTACCCCGGGACAGGGGGTTCGGGCTACACCTTC,CASSYPGTGGSGYTF
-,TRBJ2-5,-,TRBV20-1,TGCAGTGCCCCTGTGTCCCAAGAGACCCAGTACTTC,CSAPVSQETQYF
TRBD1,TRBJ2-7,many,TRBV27,TGTGCCAGCAGTTTATCGCGGACAGGTAACTACGAGCAGTACTTC,CASSLSRTGNYEQYF
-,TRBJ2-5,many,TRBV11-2,TGTGCCAGCAGCTTAGGGGCGGGGCGCGAGACCCAGTACTTC,CASSLGAGRETQYF
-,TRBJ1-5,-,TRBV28,TGTGCCAGCAGTTTCACGGTAGGCAATCAGCCCCAGCATTTT,CASSFTVGNQPQHF
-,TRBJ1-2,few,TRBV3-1,TGTGCCAGCAGCCAAGGGGACGTTATCTATGGCTACACCTTC,CASSQGDVIYGYTF
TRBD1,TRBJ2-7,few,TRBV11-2,TGTGCCACCGATGGGACAGGCTACGAGCAGTACTTC,CATDGTGYEQYF
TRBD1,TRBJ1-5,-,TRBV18,TGTGCCAGCTCATCCGACAGGGACCAGCCCCAGCATTTT,CASSSDRDQPQHF